This TCR beta chain was sequenced for a study of cytomegalovirus exposure and HLA in healthy donors. Study-level results: It was 150 to 200 TCR beta chains that were listed as cytomegalovirus-associated. Apparent HLA restriction characterized most CMV-associated TCR beta chains in a later analysis. What was likely a sequencing artifact was a cluster of highly shared sequence variants. Cytomegalovirus status was reportedly diagnosed by the classifier with high specificity and sensitivity.

As concerns this clone: Its antigen is not known.

Researchers ran the PCR with 60 Vbeta and 13 Jbeta primers. The method was immunoSEQ multiplex PCR; TCRdb's version includes in-frame clones alone and lacks a portion of them. This sample has more than 100,000 clones, with approximately 87% found just once. The sample comprised PBMCs. The source of this sequence is a woman aged 25 to 45 in good health and CMV-seronegative.

This CDR3 reads CASRPGFVDGYTF. The CDR3 DNA sequence: TGTGCCAGCAGGCCAGGGTTTGTGGATGGCTACACCTTC. This chain uses TRBV6-5 with TRBJ1-2, with a possible D match to TRBD1 (5 bases). The CDR3 extends over 13 amino acids. Germline CDR1 and CDR2: MNHEY and SVGAGI. The V end was cut by 6 bases, the J end by 6 bases, with 14 bases between.